The 14 T cell receptor beta chains below all came from one sample that was sequenced in a study of cytomegalovirus exposure and HLA in healthy donors. PCR primers comprised 60 Vbeta and 13 Jbeta primers. Assay used: immunoSEQ multiplex PCR; TCRdb lists only in-frame clones, some missing. Among about 99,000 clones listed, about 80% were seen once. Sequencing input: PBMCs. All receptors derive from a man aged 35 to 55 in good health and CMV-seronegative.

The chain employs TRBV11-2 and TRBJ2-3, with 10 positions matching TRBD2. J lost 2 bases, V lost 5 bases, and 4 bases had no gene match. From germline, CDR1 is SGHAT and CDR2 FQNNGV. This CDR3 has 15 residues. The chain's CDR3 is CASSILAGATDTQYF. In nucleotides, the CDR3 is TGTGCCAGCAGCATTCTAGCGGGGGCCACAGATACGCAGTATTTT.

The rearrangement joins TRBV18 to TRBJ2-1; 11 bases map to TRBD1. Germline CDR1 is KGHSH and CDR2 is LQKENI. The CDR3 extends over 15 amino acids. Unmatched junction bases numbered 5, after V lost 2 bases and J lost 8 bases. CDR3 amino acids: CASSPSRTGGHEQFF. DNA of the CDR3: TGTGCCAGCTCACCATCCCGGACAGGGGGCCATGAGCAGTTCTTC.

V gene TRBV7-7 combines with J gene TRBJ2-1, with 8 nucleotides matching TRBD2. Germline assignment: CDR1 SSHAT and CDR2 FNYEAQ (reference sequence). J gave up 2 bases and V 0 bases, and 3 bases lay outside the gene matches. This CDR3 comprises 16 residues. The CDR3 loop reads CASSLAFSGTYNEQFF. The CDR3 DNA sequence: TGTGCCAGCAGCTTAGCTTTTAGCGGGACCTACAATGAGCAGTTCTTC.

In this sample, this clone turned up a few times. The V and J genes are TRBV30 and TRBJ2-3; TRBD2 matches 7 bases. V gave up 5 bases and J gave up 6 bases; unmatched junction bases: 11. Germline V gene lookup returns CDR1 GTSNPN and CDR2 SVGIG (reference sequence). The CDR3 is 14 residues long. In nucleotides, the CDR3 is TGTGCCTGGGGGCGAGGACTAGGAGATGATACGCAGTATTTT. Translation gives CAWGRGLGDDTQYF. The full variable domain, rest sourced from reference TRBV30 and TRBJ2-3, is SQTIHQWPATLVQPVGSPLSLECTVEGTSNPNLYWYRQAAGRGLQLLFYSVGIGQISSEVPQNLSASRPQDRQFILSSKKLLLSDSGFYLCAWGRGLGDDTQYFGPGTRLTVL.

On this clone: Other DNA sequences within the sample encode an identical CDR3. This chain connects TRBV9 to TRBJ1-2; 10 nucleotides line up with TRBD1. The CDR3 consists of 14 residues. Germline CDR1 is SGDLS and CDR2 is YYNGEE. The V gene end was trimmed by 4 bases and the J gene end by 8 bases; junction bases not matched to a gene: 8. CDR3 in amino acids: CASSLTGQGFGYTF. For the CDR3, the DNA is TGTGCCAGCAGCCTGACGGGACAGGGGTTCGGCTACACCTTC.

V gene TRBV18 combines with J gene TRBJ2-3, with a tentative D call TRBD2 (6 bases). Trimming took off 3 bases at V and 1 base at J, with 14 bases between the two ends. CDR1 and CDR2 from the germline V gene are KGHSH and LQKENI. The CDR3 has 16 residues. Here the CDR3 reads CASSPGITGGTDTQYF. The CDR3 DNA reads as TGTGCCAGCTCACCGGGTATCACGGGAGGCACAGATACGCAGTATTTT.

J is TRBJ1-6 and V is TRBV30, with a tentative D call TRBD1 (6 bases). The germline V and J ends were trimmed by 2 bases and 2 bases, with 10 bases remaining between them. There are 15 residues in the CDR3. CDR1 and CDR2 from the germline V gene are GTSNPN and SVGIG (reference sequence). CDR3 bases: TGTGCCTGGAGTCCCCGGGACACCTATAATTCACCCCTCCACTTT. Protein: CAWSPRDTYNSPLHF.

Here the CDR3 reads CASNRGGGGDTEAFF. The DNA for the CDR3 is TGTGCCAGCAACAGGGGCGGTGGTGGGGACACTGAAGCTTTCTTT. The chain is built from TRBV7-9 and TRBJ1-1; 7 bases are a match to TRBD1. The CDR3 runs to 15 residues. Germline V lookup: CDR1 SEHNR, CDR2 FQNEAQ (reference sequence). Trimming removed 7 bases from V and 3 bases from J; junction bases left unmatched: 11.

The rearrangement uses TRBV19 and TRBJ2-7; D may be TRBD1 (6 bases). This CDR3 comprises 14 residues. Germline V lookup: CDR1 LNHDA, CDR2 SQIVND (reference sequence). With 3 bases removed from V and 4 bases from J, the gap between germline ends came to 13 bases. The CDR3 region has the DNA TGTGCCAGTAGTATGGCAGGGGTATCGTACGAGCAGTACTTC. Its protein product is CASSMAGVSYEQYF.

Regarding this clone: Mismatch with germline at one junction end may stem from a read error. This sequence joins TRBV18 and TRBJ2-7; D is perhaps TRBD1 (7 bases). CDR3 length: 15 residues. Per the germline V gene, CDR1 is KGHSH and CDR2 is LQKENI. In DNA form, the CDR3 reads TGTGCCAGCTCACCTGGCGGGACAGCAGACTACGTGCAGTACTTC. Amino acid sequence: CASSPGGTADYVQYF.

The chain couples TRBV5-4 to TRBJ2-1; 8 bases are a match to TRBD2. Per the germline V gene, CDR1 is SGHNT and CDR2 is YYREEE (reference sequence). The CDR3 runs to 14 residues. J was trimmed by 7 bases and V by 2 bases; bases with no gene match: 5. The CDR3 region is CASSFFAGGNEQFF. CDR3 nucleotides: TGTGCCAGCAGCTTTTTCGCGGGGGGAAATGAGCAGTTCTTC.

This clone turned up a few times. Written as DNA, the CDR3 is TGTGCCAGCAGTGACAGGGGGAATTCACCCCTCCACTTT. It translates to CASSDRGNSPLHF. The rearrangement joins TRBV6-4 to TRBJ1-6; weak D call: TRBD1 (6 bases). Germline V CDR1 and CDR2: MRHNA, SNTAGT. Between the trimmed V and J ends, which lost 2 bases and 7 bases, there was a span of 6 bases. CDR3 length: 13 amino acids.

The chain recombines TRBV27 with TRBJ1-1, with D hard to call. From germline, CDR1 is MNHEY and CDR2 SMNVEV (reference sequence). This CDR3 comprises 14 residues. V was shortened by 3 bases and J by 3 bases, with 11 bases between the two germline ends. CDR3 nucleotides: TGTGCCAGCAGTTTGGGCCCCGTGGACACTGAAGCTTTCTTT. It translates to CASSLGPVDTEAFF.

The chain combines TRBV6-1 with TRBJ2-7, with 10 bases that match TRBD2. The V gene's germline CDR1 is MNHNS and CDR2 SASEGT. This CDR3 region has 15 residues. J was trimmed by 0 bases and V by 5 bases; bases with no gene match: 4. The CDR3 coding sequence is TGTGCCAGCAGTCCGAGCGGGGGGGCCTCCTACGAGCAGTACTTC. It yields the protein CASSPSGGASYEQYF.